This is a list of T cell receptor beta chains from one sample in a study of T cell responses to AZD1222 COVID-19 vaccine. Data came from immunoSEQ multiplex PCR; TCRdb stores just in-frame clones and leaves some out. The profile covers around 70,000 clones, with roughly 90% appearing a single time and roughly 7.3% taken by the ten largest. The sample here was peripheral blood, taken on day 0 of AZD1222 vaccination. The receptors stem from an adult in good health. The CDR3 runs from the conserved cysteine through the conserved F or W. The order of the fields is CDR3 length, D gene, J gene, V gene, clone size, CDR3 DNA, CDR3 protein. The D gene is left open where the match is weak. Rows give clone size only sometimes, using once, few, many, or a class for an expanded clone.

length: 15
D: TRBD2
J: TRBJ2-1
V: TRBV13
size: once
DNA: TGTGCCAGCAGCTTAGTAGTAGCGGGAGGGGATGAGCAGTTCTTC
CDR3: CASSLVVAGGDEQFF

length: 15
D: TRBD1
J: TRBJ2-7
V: TRBV4-2
size: .
DNA: TGTGCCAGCAGCCAAGACTGGGACAGACCTTACGAGCAGTACTTC
CDR3: CASSQDWDRPYEQYF

length: 14
D: .
J: TRBJ1-4
V: TRBV28
size: once
DNA: TGTGCCAGCAGTTTAAGGAGGGGAGGTGAAAAACTGTTTTTT
CDR3: CASSLRRGGEKLFF

length: 16
D: TRBD1
J: TRBJ1-1
V: TRBV27
size: .
DNA: TGTGCCAGCAGTTTATTGGGAGGGACAGTGAACACTGAAGCTTTCTTT
CDR3: CASSLLGGTVNTEAFF

length: 14
D: .
J: TRBJ2-7
V: TRBV5-5
size: .
DNA: TGTGCCAGCAGCTTGGGTAGGAGCACCTACGAGCAGTACTTC
CDR3: CASSLGRSTYEQYF

length: 16
D: TRBD1
J: TRBJ1-5
V: TRBV28
size: .
DNA: TGTGCCAGCAGTTCCCCTGGACAGGGTAACAATCAGCCCCAGCATTTT
CDR3: CASSSPGQGNNQPQHF

length: 13
D: .
J: TRBJ2-5
V: TRBV6-5
size: .
DNA: TGTGCCAGCAGGGGACCTGGTGGCGTGACCCAGTACTTC
CDR3: CASRGPGGVTQYF

length: 13
D: .
J: TRBJ1-1
V: TRBV30
size: .
DNA: TGTGCCTGGGGACATCAGGGATTGACCCGCCCTTTCTTT
CDR3: CAWGHQGLTRPFF

length: 14
D: .
J: TRBJ1-2
V: TRBV19
size: .
DNA: TGTGCCACCCGGGACACCCAAATTAACTATGGCTACACCTTC
CDR3: CATRDTQINYGYTF

length: 13
D: TRBD1
J: TRBJ2-1
V: TRBV2
size: .
DNA: TGTGCCAGCGGCCGGGACAGGGTGGGTGAGCAGTTCTTC
CDR3: CASGRDRVGEQFF

length: 14
D: TRBD1
J: TRBJ2-1
V: TRBV18
size: .
DNA: TGTGCCAGCTCACCACCGGGACAGTCAGGTGAGCAGTTCTTC
CDR3: CASSPPGQSGEQFF

length: 11
D: .
J: TRBJ1-3
V: TRBV28
size: once
DNA: TGTGCCAGCAGTTCCTATAACACCATATATTTT
CDR3: CASSSYNTIYF

length: 15
D: .
J: TRBJ1-6
V: TRBV6-5
size: .
DNA: TGTGCCAGCAGTTCCCTACAGACGGACCATTCACCCCTCCACTTT
CDR3: CASSSLQTDHSPLHF

length: 15
D: .
J: TRBJ1-4
V: TRBV27
size: .
DNA: TGTGCCAGCAGTCCCTCCCGGCGGGTTATTGAAAAACTGTTTTTT
CDR3: CASSPSRRVIEKLFF

length: 14
D: TRBD1
J: TRBJ1-2
V: TRBV19
size: .
DNA: TGTGCCAGTAGTATGGGACAGGGGGCCTATGGCTACACCTTC
CDR3: CASSMGQGAYGYTF

length: 14
D: TRBD1
J: TRBJ2-7
V: TRBV4-1
size: .
DNA: TGCGCCAGCAGCCAAGATGACAGGGGGAGGGAGCAGTACTTC
CDR3: CASSQDDRGREQYF

length: 13
D: .
J: TRBJ2-1
V: TRBV5-4
size: .
DNA: TGTGCCAGCAGCCATCAAACTGACAATGAGCAGTTCTTC
CDR3: CASSHQTDNEQFF

length: 16
D: TRBD2
J: TRBJ2-7
V: TRBV7-2
size: .
DNA: TGTGCCAGCAGCCGGACCACTAGCGCCTACGATTACGAGCAGTACTTC
CDR3: CASSRTTSAYDYEQYF

length: 13
D: .
J: TRBJ1-2
V: TRBV15
size: .
DNA: TGTGCCACCAGCAGAGACAGACTATATGGCTACACCTTC
CDR3: CATSRDRLYGYTF

length: 14
D: TRBD2
J: TRBJ2-7
V: TRBV27
size: .
DNA: TGTGCCAGCAGTTTAGGACTAGGAGGGTACGAGCAGTACTTC
CDR3: CASSLGLGGYEQYF

length: 15
D: TRBD2
J: TRBJ2-3
V: TRBV9
size: once
DNA: TGTGCCAGCAGCTCCCGGACTAGCTTCACAGATACGCAGTATTTT
CDR3: CASSSRTSFTDTQYF

length: 16
D: TRBD2
J: TRBJ2-1
V: TRBV5-6
size: .
DNA: TGTGCCAGCAGCTCAGGACTAGCGGGAGTATCCAATGAGCAGTTCTTC
CDR3: CASSSGLAGVSNEQFF

length: 16
D: .
J: TRBJ1-6
V: TRBV10-3
size: .
DNA: TGTGCCATCAAGTCAGCTAGGAGCTCCTATAATTCACCCCTCCACTTT
CDR3: CAIKSARSSYNSPLHF

length: 13
D: .
J: TRBJ1-4
V: TRBV11-2
size: once
DNA: TGTGCCAGCAGCTCCGGGGTTAATGAAAAACTGTTTTTT
CDR3: CASSSGVNEKLFF

length: 15
D: TRBD1
J: TRBJ2-7
V: TRBV27
size: .
DNA: TGTGCCAGCACATTTTCCGGGACAGGAGCCTACGAGCAGTACTTC
CDR3: CASTFSGTGAYEQYF

length: 14
D: .
J: TRBJ1-1
V: TRBV24-1
size: .
DNA: TGTGCCACCACCGCGGATGGGGGCCGCACTGAAGCTTTCTTT
CDR3: CATTADGGRTEAFF

length: 14
D: .
J: TRBJ1-5
V: TRBV4-1
size: once
DNA: TGCGCCAGCAGCCAAGATTCGATGGTCCAGCGCCAGCATTTT
CDR3: CASSQDSMVQRQHF

length: 13
D: .
J: TRBJ1-2
V: TRBV5-8
size: .
DNA: TGTGCCAGCAGCTTCGACAGCAAATATGGCTACACCTTC
CDR3: CASSFDSKYGYTF

length: 11
D: .
J: TRBJ1-1
V: TRBV24-1
size: .
DNA: TGTGCCACCGAGGCTGGGTCAGAAGCTTTCTTT
CDR3: CATEAGSEAFF

length: 14
D: .
J: TRBJ1-2
V: TRBV4-3
size: .
DNA: TGCGCCAGCAGCCAAACCGGGACCTCCTATGGCTACACCTTC
CDR3: CASSQTGTSYGYTF

length: 12
D: TRBD1
J: TRBJ2-4
V: TRBV27
size: .
DNA: TGTGCCAGCAGTACAGGGGGCGACATTCAGTACTTC
CDR3: CASSTGGDIQYF

length: 14
D: .
J: TRBJ1-1
V: TRBV4-3
size: .
DNA: TGCGCCAGCAGCCAAGATACCCTGCTCACTGAAGCTTTCTTT
CDR3: CASSQDTLLTEAFF

length: 13
D: TRBD2
J: TRBJ2-1
V: TRBV5-1
size: .
DNA: TGCGCCAGCAGAAGCGGGATGGGGGATGAGCAGTTCTTC
CDR3: CASRSGMGDEQFF

length: 15
D: TRBD2
J: TRBJ2-1
V: TRBV5-4
size: .
DNA: TGTGCCAGCAGCTTGGCCAGCGGGAGGGCCCGAGAGCAGTTCTTC
CDR3: CASSLASGRAREQFF

length: 15
D: TRBD1
J: TRBJ1-5
V: TRBV7-3
size: .
DNA: TGTGCCAGCAGCCTCACAGGGGGAGCTAATCAGCCCCAGCATTTT
CDR3: CASSLTGGANQPQHF

length: 14
D: .
J: TRBJ1-6
V: TRBV3-1/TRBV3-2
size: .
DNA: TGTGCCAGCAGCCTATGGTCCGGGTTTTCACCCCTCCACTTT
CDR3: CASSLWSGFSPLHF

length: 15
D: .
J: TRBJ2-3
V: TRBV10-3
size: .
DNA: TGTGCCATCAGTGCGTCAGGGGATAGCACAGATACGCAGTATTTT
CDR3: CAISASGDSTDTQYF

length: 14
D: TRBD1
J: TRBJ2-5
V: TRBV6-5
size: .
DNA: TGTGCCAGTGGACAGGGGCTCGCACAAAAGACCCAGTACTTC
CDR3: CASGQGLAQKTQYF

length: 15
D: TRBD1
J: TRBJ1-4
V: TRBV23-1
size: .
DNA: TGCGCCAGCAGTCAATCCCGGGACAGACATGAAAAACTGTTTTTT
CDR3: CASSQSRDRHEKLFF

length: 17
D: TRBD2
J: TRBJ2-1
V: TRBV9
size: .
DNA: TGTGCCAGCAGCGTAGGACCTAGCGGGAGCTCCTACAATGAGCAGTTCTTC
CDR3: CASSVGPSGSSYNEQFF

length: 15
D: TRBD1
J: TRBJ2-7
V: TRBV29-1
size: .
DNA: TGCAGCGTCCTAACCGGGACAGGGGGCGTCTACGAGCAGTACTTC
CDR3: CSVLTGTGGVYEQYF

length: 15
D: TRBD2
J: TRBJ2-1
V: TRBV7-6
size: .
DNA: TGTGCCAGCAGCTTAGTAGCGGGAGTCGGCAATGAGCAGTTCTTC
CDR3: CASSLVAGVGNEQFF

length: 16
D: .
J: TRBJ1-6
V: TRBV7-9
size: .
DNA: TGTGCCAGCAGCTTATCTGGCAGCTCCTATAATTCACCCCTCCACTTT
CDR3: CASSLSGSSYNSPLHF

length: 16
D: TRBD2
J: TRBJ2-1
V: TRBV2
size: once
DNA: TGTGCCAGCAGTGAAGCAGGGACTAGCCCTTACAATGAGCAGTTCTTC
CDR3: CASSEAGTSPYNEQFF

length: 11
D: .
J: TRBJ2-3
V: TRBV6-1
size: .
DNA: TGTGCCAGCAGTGAAACGGGGACGCAGTATTTT
CDR3: CASSETGTQYF

length: 17
D: .
J: TRBJ1-3
V: TRBV5-6
size: .
DNA: TGTGCCAGCAGCCCCTGGACAGCCACCTCCTCTGGAAACACCATATATTTT
CDR3: CASSPWTATSSGNTIYF

length: 14
D: TRBD1
J: TRBJ1-6
V: TRBV27
size: .
DNA: TGTGCCAGCAAACGGGACAGGGCCAATTCACCCCTCCACTTT
CDR3: CASKRDRANSPLHF

length: 15
D: .
J: TRBJ1-5
V: TRBV9
size: .
DNA: TGTGCCAGCAGCCTTGGACACGGGGTCAATCAGCCCCAGCATTTT
CDR3: CASSLGHGVNQPQHF

length: 14
D: TRBD1
J: TRBJ1-6
V: TRBV27
size: .
DNA: TGTGCCAGCAGCCCCGACAGGGCTAATTCACCCCTCCACTTT
CDR3: CASSPDRANSPLHF

length: 15
D: .
J: TRBJ2-1
V: TRBV6-4
size: .
DNA: TGTGCCAGCAGTGACGGGAGGTTACCGTACAATGAGCAGTTCTTC
CDR3: CASSDGRLPYNEQFF

length: 15
D: .
J: TRBJ1-5
V: TRBV5-1
size: .
DNA: TGCGCCAGCAGCCCGGGCGGGACTAGCAATCAGCCCCAGCATTTT
CDR3: CASSPGGTSNQPQHF

length: 15
D: .
J: TRBJ1-4
V: TRBV14
size: .
DNA: TGTGCCAGCAGCCCCGAACAGGGAACTAATGAAAAACTGTTTTTT
CDR3: CASSPEQGTNEKLFF

length: 12
D: .
J: TRBJ1-1
V: TRBV7-9
size: many
DNA: TGTGCCAGCAGGGAAGGAAACACTGAAGCTTTCTTT
CDR3: CASREGNTEAFF

length: 15
D: .
J: TRBJ2-5
V: TRBV19
size: .
DNA: TGTGCCAGTAGTATAGGTCAAGGGGGCCAAGAGACCCAGTACTTC
CDR3: CASSIGQGGQETQYF

length: 13
D: TRBD2
J: TRBJ2-1
V: TRBV7-6
size: .
DNA: TGTGCCAGCAGCTGGACTAGCGGGAATGAGCAGTTCTTC
CDR3: CASSWTSGNEQFF

length: 13
D: .
J: TRBJ1-5
V: TRBV27
size: .
DNA: TGTGCCAGCAGTTTTAACAGCAATCAGCCCCAGCATTTT
CDR3: CASSFNSNQPQHF

length: 16
D: .
J: TRBJ1-5
V: TRBV19
size: .
DNA: TGTGCCAGTAGTATAGAGGGGGGCCTGGGCAATCAGCCCCAGCATTTT
CDR3: CASSIEGGLGNQPQHF

length: 17
D: TRBD1
J: TRBJ1-5
V: TRBV4-2
size: .
DNA: TGTGCCAGCAGCCAGACCAACAGGGGTCGGGGCAATCAGCCCCAGCATTTT
CDR3: CASSQTNRGRGNQPQHF

length: 15
D: .
J: TRBJ1-2
V: TRBV28
size: .
DNA: TGTGCCAGCAGATCCCCAGGGGAAGCTAACTATGGCTACACCTTC
CDR3: CASRSPGEANYGYTF

length: 16
D: .
J: TRBJ2-3
V: TRBV19
size: .
DNA: TGTGCCAGTAGTATCGGCCAGGGGTCCCCCACAGATACGCAGTATTTT
CDR3: CASSIGQGSPTDTQYF